Listed here are 2 T cell receptor beta chains from one sample, sequenced in a study of cytomegalovirus exposure and HLA in healthy donors (dated by TCRdb to the late 2010s). The library was obtained by the immunoSEQ multiplex PCR assay. The multiplex PCR relied on a mix of 60 forward primers for TCR Vbeta segments and 13 reverse primers for TCR Jbeta segments. Drawn from immuneACCESS, this table holds only the in-frame rearrangements with V and J called that TCRdb kept. Clones are partly lost; checked studies trace under half to an unresolved V gene and leave the rest unexplained. This specimen's table enumerates around 130,000 clones. The ten largest clones capture less than 2% of the sample. The sequencing sample was made of PBMCs. These receptors all stem from a woman aged 40-49 years in good health and CMV-seronegative.

The rearrangement links TRBV7-9 to TRBJ2-5; a possible D gene is TRBD1 (6 bases). The germline V gene encodes CDR1 SEHNR and CDR2 FQNEAQ (reference sequence). Trimming left V 0 bases short and J 1 base short, with 9 bases between. CDR3 length: 15 residues. CDR3 residues: CASSLALGGQETQYF. DNA of the CDR3: TGTGCCAGCAGCTTAGCTCTAGGGGGCCAAGAGACCCAGTACTTC. The whole variable domain, remainder taken from reference TRBV7-9 and TRBJ2-5, is DTGVSQNPRHKITKRGQNVTFRCDPISEHNRLYWYRQTLGQGPEFLTYFQNEAQLEKSRLLSDRFSAERPKGSFSTLEIQRTEQGDSAMYLCASSLALGGQETQYFGPGTRLLVL.

The chain recombines TRBV2 with TRBJ1-1; 10 nucleotides align to TRBD1. Per the germline V gene, CDR1 is SNHLY and CDR2 is FYNNEI. V lost 7 bases, J lost 3 bases, and 5 bases stayed unmatched. The CDR3 loop spans 14 amino acids. This chain's CDR3 is CASNRDRGDTEAFF. In DNA form, the CDR3 reads TGTGCCAGCAATCGGGACAGGGGTGACACTGAAGCTTTCTTT.